Below, one T cell receptor beta chain is given with its context. Its target is not known. From germline, CDR1 is LGHDT and CDR2 YNNKEL (reference sequence). The CDR3 covers 18 residues. Trimming took 5 bases from V and 4 from J, leaving 26 bases between them. These data originate in a study of glioma-infiltrating T cells. Study-wide findings and caveats: Gliomas, especially low-grade, showed above-expected tissue-blood divergence; non-neoplastic patients showed below. CDR3 overlap between tissue and blood was very small.

TCR alpha and beta CDR3 regions were amplified from RNA using iRepertoire nested multiplex PCR. Tissue mRNA or PBMC total RNA, roughly 85-450 ng, went into one-step reverse transcription and amplification. MiXCR was run by TCRdb on the multiplex PCR reads, yielding one entry per CDR3 protein. This sample yields 150,000 to 200,000 distinct CDR3 sequences, of which around 40% are seen a single time; 5% to 5.5% belongs to the top ten. The source material was glioma tissue, nonneoplastic brain tissue, or PBMCs (not recorded which). This clonotype was obtained from a human donor with low-grade glioma or glioblastoma, undergoing nonglioma brain surgery, or in good health (not recorded which). The chain has TRBV3-1 and TRBJ1-1; TRBD1 might be the D (6 bases). CDR3 sequence (DNA): TGTGCCAGCAGCGACACTCTGAGGGGGATGCCCGTGGGCACTGAAGCTTTCTTT. It encodes CASSDTLRGMPVGTEAFF.